What follows is one T cell receptor beta chain and its context. Its antigen is unidentified. This sample is part of a study of T-cell memory formation after mild COVID-19. Overall study: The two donors had largely donor-specific TCR clusters. The study's findings and limits: Specificity for SARS-CoV-2 was not confirmed among the second-wave clones peaking on day 37. Memory sampled before infection contained some responding clones, suggesting cross-reactive memory joined. Later expanders leaned CD4+, whereas clones that contracted between day 15 and 85 were balanced CD4/CD8.

The CDR3 extends over 11 amino acids. Between the trimmed V and J ends, which lost 9 bases and 4 bases, there was a span of 9 bases. Via MiXCR, TCRdb re-called the 5' RACE reads, giving one row per CDR3 protein. This table has 350,000 to 500,000 distinct CDR3 sequences, 23% appearing once. The sample consisted of PBMCs or a T cell subset sorted from them (not recorded which). V and J are TRBV12-3 or TRBV12-4 and TRBJ1-2, with unresolved D. The clonotype was recovered from an adult woman who had mild COVID-19 (a few samples of this study predate the infection). Cell type and time point are not known. Here the CDR3 DNA reads TGTGCCAGTTGGGAGGGCTATGGCTACACCTTC. Translated, it gives CASWEGYGYTF.